The TCR beta chain under discussion was sequenced for a study of blood T cell repertoires in COVID-19. Individuals aged roughly 18 to 95 years were recruited from some 26 US areas. This CDR3 is 13 amino acids long. The germline V and J ends were trimmed by 6 bases and 2 bases, with 12 bases remaining between them. Germline lookup yields CDR1 SGHRS and CDR2 YFSETQ. Method: immunoSEQ multiplex PCR; TCRdb's copy keeps in-frame clones and lacks some. This sample yields almost 500,000 clones, of which approximately 86% are seen a single time; around 7.9% belongs to the top ten. Sequencing input: PBMCs or T cells enriched from blood (not recorded which). The J gene is TRBJ2-7, the V gene TRBV5-1; D perhaps matches TRBD1 (6 bases). The TCR originated in a woman aged 60-75 years who had recovered from COVID-19. CDR3: CASKRGNTYEQYF. The CDR3 region has the DNA TGCGCCAGCAAAAGGGGGAATACCTACGAGCAGTACTTC.